This TCR beta chain was retrieved from a study of blood T cell repertoires in COVID-19. TCRdb's table, derived via immunoSEQ multiplex PCR, lists solely in-frame clones and lacks some. This sample carries about 300,000 clones, roughly 86% of them seen once, and the ten largest clones take 1.5% to 2%. Germline CDR1 is SGHTA and CDR2 is FQGTGA. CDR3 size: 14 residues. Trimming cost V 3 bases and J 8 bases; bases outside gene matches: 4. The gene calls are TRBV7-3 and TRBJ2-1, with 10 bases aligning to TRBD1. The receptor's source is a woman in her thirties with COVID-19, enrolled during active disease. What was sequenced was peripheral blood. CDR3 sequence reads: CASSFGTGVDEQFF. CDR3 DNA: TGTGCCAGCAGCTTCGGGACAGGGGTGGATGAGCAGTTCTTC.